The 24 T cell receptor beta chains given below trace back to one sample, sequenced in a study of CD8 T cells in ankylosing spondylitis. TCRdb reprocessed the 5' RACE reads via MiXCR and lists one record per CDR3 protein. The repertoire holds 300,000 to 400,000 distinct CDR3 sequences, with about 20% as singletons. The sequenced sample consisted of blood, either unsorted or a sorted T cell fraction (not recorded which). The receptors here all came from a male donor with ankylosing spondylitis or in good health (not recorded which).

The chain couples TRBV29-1 to TRBJ2-7; 11 bases are shared with TRBD2. CDR3 size: 17 residues. The ends lost 1 base at V and 4 bases at J; junction bases unmatched: 12. In germline, CDR1 is SQVTM, CDR2 ANQGSEA. The CDR3 region is CSVEGVSGGAEFYEQYF. The CDR3 DNA is TGCAGCGTTGAAGGCGTTAGCGGGGGGGCCGAATTTTACGAGCAGTACTTC.

CDR3 residues: CAISESNRGLSDEQYF. CDR3 sequence (DNA): TGTGCCATCAGTGAGTCGAACAGGGGTTTGAGCGACGAGCAGTACTTC. The chain has TRBV10-3 and TRBJ2-7, with TRBD1 identical over 7 bases. The CDR3 has 16 amino acids. V trimming: 0 bases; J trimming: 5 bases; junction bases outside the gene matches: 10. Germline CDR1 and CDR2: ENHRY and SYGVKD.

The chain's CDR3 is CSARWDLGTGGFDTQYF. CDR3 nucleotide sequence: TGCAGTGCTAGATGGGATCTCGGGACAGGGGGCTTCGATACGCAGTATTTT. The chain carries TRBV20-1 and TRBJ2-3, with TRBD1 matching over 12 bases. J lost 6 bases, V lost 2 bases, and 12 bases had no gene match. The CDR3 extends over 17 amino acids. CDR1 and CDR2 from the germline V gene are DFQATT and SNEGSKA (reference sequence).

This clonotype was found a few times. The chain combines TRBV29-1 with TRBJ2-7; no clear D gene. This CDR3 is 11 amino acids long. Germline assignment: CDR1 SQVTM and CDR2 ANQGSEA. CDR3 protein: CSVEETRGPPV. The CDR3 coding sequence is TGCAGCGTTGAGGAGACACGAGGACCACCGGTC.

The CDR3, as DNA: TGCGCCAGCAGCCTCACAGGGAGAATAGAGACCCAGTACTTC. Its protein product is CASSLTGRIETQYF. The chain couples TRBV5-1 to TRBJ2-5; maybe TRBD1 (6 bases). CDR3 length: 14 residues. Germline V CDR1 and CDR2: SGHRS, YFSETQ. Trimming removed 4 bases from V and 4 bases from J, with 14 bases in between.

Ten or more counts support this clonotype. The V gene is TRBV7-3, the J gene TRBJ2-1, with 7 bases fitting TRBD2. V lost 6 bases, J lost 0 bases, and 2 bases stayed unmatched. Germline assignment: CDR1 SGHTA and CDR2 FQGTGA. CDR3 length: 14 amino acids. The CDR3 reads CASRSSGSYNEQFF. In nucleotides, the CDR3 is TGTGCCAGCAGGTCTAGCGGCTCCTACAATGAGCAGTTCTTC.

The chain recombines TRBV24-1 with TRBJ2-1; tentative D call: TRBD1 (5 bases). V was clipped by 7 bases and J by 7 bases, with 16 bases between them. The CDR3 has 14 amino acids. CDR1 is KGHDR and CDR2 is SFDVKD in the germline V gene. Written as DNA, the CDR3 is TGTGCCACCAGCGTATCCTCAGGGTATAATGAGCAGTTCTTC. Translating gives CATSVSSGYNEQFF.

This clonotype was recorded many times. This chain joins TRBV10-1 and TRBJ2-1, with D perhaps TRBD2 (5 bases). The CDR3 runs to 15 residues. Germline V gene lookup returns CDR1 WNHNN and CDR2 SYGVQD (reference sequence). Trimming took 4 bases from V and 0 from J, leaving 10 bases between them. The CDR3 nucleotides are TGCGCCAGCAGTGTCAGAGGGAGCTCCTACAATGAGCAGTTCTTC. Protein: CASSVRGSSYNEQFF.

The genes are TRBV9 and TRBJ2-7, with D uncertain. V shed 0 bases and J shed 4 bases, with 5 bases lying between them. Germline V gene sequence: CDR1 SGDLS, CDR2 YYNGEE. The CDR3 has 12 residues. CDR3 bases: TGTGCCAGCAGCGTAGTAGATTACGAGCAGTACTTC. Translated: CASSVVDYEQYF.

As concerns this clonotype: The junction differs from germline at one of its ends, possibly a read error. The rearrangement uses TRBV6-5 and TRBJ2-3, with 16 nucleotides matching TRBD2. The CDR3 extends over 18 amino acids. Germline loops: CDR1 MNHEY, CDR2 SVGAGI. CDR3 region: CASSSPGLAGGHKDTQYF. The CDR3, as DNA: TGTGCCAGCAGTTCCCCGGGACTAGCGGGGGGGCATAAAGATACGCAGTATTTC.

This clonotype was seen once. The chain recombines TRBV11-1 with TRBJ2-3; 12 nucleotides agree with TRBD2. The germline CDR1 and CDR2 sequences are SGHAT and FQDESV (reference sequence). This CDR3 is built from 19 residues. Trimming cost V 2 bases and J 0 bases; bases outside gene matches: 9. CDR3 in DNA: TGTGCCAGCAGCTTAAGAAGTCTAGCGGGGGGGCGGAGCACAGATACGCAGTATTTT. This encodes CASSLRSLAGGRSTDTQYF. Filled out from reference TRBV11-1 and TRBJ2-3, the complete variable domain reads EAEVAQSPRYKITEKSQAVAFWCDPISGHATLYWYRQILGQGPELLVQFQDESVVDDSQLPKDRFSAERLKGVDSTLKIQPAELGDSAMYLCASSLRSLAGGRSTDTQYFGPGTRLTVL.

This rearrangement joins TRBV3-1 to TRBJ2-1, with 12 positions matching TRBD2. The CDR3 totals 16 residues. V gave up 4 bases and J gave up 6 bases; unmatched junction bases: 7. Germline V gene data show CDR1 as LGHDT and CDR2 as YNNKEL (reference sequence). This CDR3 is CASSPPLAGGPNEQFF. The CDR3 DNA is TGTGCCAGCAGCCCGCCACTAGCGGGGGGACCCAATGAGCAGTTCTTC.

The chain couples TRBV12-3 or TRBV12-4 to TRBJ2-7, with D hard to call. There are 12 residues in the CDR3. The V end was cut by 1 base, the J end by 7 bases, with 8 bases between. The CDR3 DNA is TGTGCCAGCAGTTTAGGAGATCTGGAGCAGTACTTC. As protein: CASSLGDLEQYF.

This clonotype was counted a few times. The chain combines TRBV12-3 or TRBV12-4 with TRBJ2-5; a possible D gene is TRBD1 (6 bases). This CDR3 comprises 15 residues. Trimming removed 6 bases at V and 5 bases at J, with 19 bases between. The CDR3 loop reads CASRFALGAEETQYF. The CDR3 bases are TGTGCCAGCAGGTTCGCTTTGGGGGCGGAGGAGACCCAGTACTTC.

DNA for the CDR3: TGTGCCAGCAGACAGGGAAACAATGAGCAGTTCTTC. Its translation: CASRQGNNEQFF. The chain has TRBV4-2 and TRBJ2-1; maybe TRBD1 (6 bases). Between the trimmed V and J ends, which lost 6 bases and 5 bases, there was a span of 8 bases. Germline CDR1 and CDR2: LGHNA and YNFKEQ. This CDR3 comprises 12 residues.

The V and J genes are TRBV29-1 and TRBJ1-2; a possible D gene is TRBD1 (6 bases). CDR3 size: 15 residues. V was shortened by 7 bases and J by 0 bases, with 18 bases between the two germline ends. CDR1 SQVTM and CDR2 ANQGSEA come from the germline V gene. CDR3 loop: CSGGPGDIANYGYTF. CDR3 nucleotides: TGCAGCGGCGGGCCCGGGGACATAGCTAACTATGGCTACACCTTC.

J is TRBJ2-1 and V is TRBV7-9; no firm D call. Trimming pared 0 bases from V and 5 bases from J, leaving 11 bases between. From germline, CDR1 is SEHNR and CDR2 FQNEAQ (reference sequence). The CDR3 is made up of 15 amino acids. CDR3 residues: CASSLAGSLDNEQFF. The CDR3 coding sequence is TGTGCCAGCAGCTTAGCAGGGTCGCTTGACAATGAGCAGTTCTTC.

This clonotype has only a few counts. The chain combines TRBV6-5 with TRBJ2-7; D not certain. Trimming removed 2 bases at V and 4 bases at J, with 12 bases between. Germline CDR1 MNHEY, CDR2 SVGAGI. The CDR3 has 14 residues. The CDR3 DNA reads TGTGCCAGCAGTTACATGCGTGTCGGGTACGAGCAGTACTTC. This gives the protein CASSYMRVGYEQYF.

This chain connects TRBV4-1 to TRBJ2-1; D possibly corresponds to TRBD2 (7 bases). V was shortened by 1 base and J by 7 bases, with 17 bases between the two germline ends. The CDR3 contains 16 residues. From germline, CDR1 is MGHRA and CDR2 YSYEKL. The CDR3 bases are TGCGCCAGCAGCCAAGTGTTGGGGGGGCGTCAGAATGAGCAGTTCTTC. Translated: CASSQVLGGRQNEQFF.

This clonotype was counted between two and nine times. J is TRBJ2-2 and V is TRBV27; D is undetermined. Germline V CDR1 and CDR2: MNHEY, SMNVEV (reference sequence). The CDR3 sequence is 16 residues long. Trimming left V 4 bases short and J 0 bases short, with 12 bases between. The CDR3: CASSSELTANTGELFF. CDR3 nucleotide sequence: TGTGCCAGCAGTTCCGAACTCACCGCGAACACCGGGGAGCTGTTTTTT.

The chain has TRBV4-1 and TRBJ1-4, with TRBD1 as a possible D gene (5 bases). CDR3 length: 14 amino acids. Trimming took 1 base from V and 8 from J, leaving 11 bases between them. CDR1 MGHRA and CDR2 YSYEKL come from the germline V gene. In nucleotides, the CDR3 is TGCGCCAGCAGCCAAGGCCCGGGGGACGAAAAACTGTTTTTT. Translated, it gives CASSQGPGDEKLFF.

The V and J genes are TRBV7-3 and TRBJ2-1; D is uncertain. The CDR3 has 16 amino acids. V was pared by 2 bases and J by 6 bases, with 17 bases between. Germline V gives CDR1 SGHTA, CDR2 FQGTGA. The CDR3 DNA reads as TGTGCCAGCAGCTTAGGCGGTTCCGGCCTTACCAATGAGCAGTTCTTC. As protein: CASSLGGSGLTNEQFF.

The chain carries TRBV7-9 and TRBJ2-7; D unresolved. The CDR3 length is 13 residues. V lost 5 bases and J 3 bases, leaving 11 bases between the germline ends. Germline CDR1 is SEHNR and CDR2 is FQNEAQ (reference sequence). The CDR3 here is CASSPQEGYEQYF. The CDR3 region has the DNA TGTGCCAGCAGCCCGCAGGAAGGCTACGAGCAGTACTTC.

The rearrangement uses TRBV7-9 and TRBJ1-2; TRBD1 might be the D (6 bases). Deletions cut 5 bases from V and 0 bases from J, with 13 bases between. CDR1 and CDR2 (germline): SEHNR, FQNEAQ (reference sequence). The CDR3 loop spans 15 amino acids. The CDR3 here is CASSPGQITNYGYTF. The CDR3 DNA is TGTGCCAGCAGCCCTGGACAGATCACTAACTATGGCTACACCTTC. The full variable domain, in which reference TRBV7-9 and TRBJ1-2 provide the parts outside the CDR3, is DTGVSQNPRHKITKRGQNVTFRCDPISEHNRLYWYRQTLGQGPEFLTYFQNEAQLEKSRLLSDRFSAERPKGSFSTLEIQRTEQGDSAMYLCASSPGQITNYGYTFGSGTRLTVV.